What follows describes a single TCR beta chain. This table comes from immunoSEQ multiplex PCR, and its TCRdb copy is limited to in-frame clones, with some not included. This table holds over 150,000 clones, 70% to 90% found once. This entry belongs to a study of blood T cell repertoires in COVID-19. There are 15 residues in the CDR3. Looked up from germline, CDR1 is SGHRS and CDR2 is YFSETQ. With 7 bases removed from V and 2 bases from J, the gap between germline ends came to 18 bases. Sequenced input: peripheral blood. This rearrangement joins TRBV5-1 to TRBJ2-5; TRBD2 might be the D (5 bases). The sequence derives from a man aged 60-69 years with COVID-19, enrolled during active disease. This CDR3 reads CASGSGRSEQETQYF. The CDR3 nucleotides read TGCGCCAGCGGGTCTGGGAGAAGCGAGCAAGAGACCCAGTACTTC.